This T cell receptor (beta chain) was captured by sequencing in a study of T-cell memory formation after mild COVID-19 (dated by TCRdb to 2020 to 2023). In the study overall: TCR sequence clusters from the two donors were largely donor specific. T-cell clones expanding and contracting after mild COVID-19 in two donors were tracked by longitudinal TCRalpha and TCRbeta repertoire sequencing. Two young, previously healthy adult volunteers, one female and one male, were included in the cohort.

From V the trimming removes 2 bases and from J it removes 5 bases, while the gene matches leave 5 bases of the junction unaccounted for. The germline V gene supplies CDR1 SQVTM and CDR2 ANQGSEA. The CDR3, from cysteine to phenylalanine, totals 13 residues. The sequence is cut down to CDR3 DNA, 39 bases in frame from base 1. This clonotype was recorded many times. The specificity of this receptor is unknown. No much larger clone is present one base from it, and per-base qualities are unavailable. Sequencing was carried out with an Illumina NovaSeq 6000. TCRalpha and TCRbeta cDNA libraries were constructed by 5'RACE with constant-segment primers, with sample barcodes and unique molecular identifiers being introduced. RNA was extracted from every sample with Trizol reagent. Libraries were amplified in two PCR steps, with a second sample barcode and Illumina TruSeq adapters added in the second step. Sequencing of the libraries was done on an Illumina NovaSeq, producing 2 x 150 bp paired-end reads. The original methods were these. The reads were demultiplexed and collapsed into UMI-guided consensus sequences using migec v1.2.7. With mixcr v2.1.11, UMI consensuses were aligned to TRA and TRB V and J templates and assembled into clonotypes. Clonotypes were classified as expanded or contracted when called significant by both edgeR and NoisET, with noise models trained on biological replicates. edgeR calls used a false discovery rate-adjusted p below 0.01 and a log2 fold-change threshold of 1. As an exploratory analysis of dynamics, PCA with hierarchical clustering was applied to max-normalized trajectories of the 1000 most abundant clonotypes. Each responding clone was given a CD4 or CD8 phenotype based on the CD4+ and CD8+ repertoires, which had been sequenced separately. Starting from the raw public reads, TCRdb applied fastp trimming at Q25, assembled clones with MiXCR and retained in-frame beta chains. Each entry merges the rows of one CDR3 protein and shows their most common DNA and genes. These V and J calls rely on TCRdb rather than the paper's analysis. The table for this sample lists approximately 89,000 distinct CDR3 sequences; more than 10% of them were counted only once. Clones ranked in the top ten supply less than 45% of the sample.

Ficoll-Paque density gradient centrifugation was the method used to isolate PBMCs. The paper as a whole reports these results and caveats: The detection of some responding clones in pre-infection memory suggests that pre-existing cross-reactive memory T cells joined the SARS-CoV-2 response. Only a couple of mild cases were covered by the study, and larger cohorts that include severe cases with pre-infection samples were considered necessary. Clones contracting from day 15 to 85 had balanced CD4/CD8 phenotypes, while a second wave expanding from day 15 to 37 was biased towards CD4+. SARS-CoV-2 specificity of the second-wave clones peaking on day 37 was not confirmed. Contracting CD4+ clones turned up mainly in the CM and EM memory subsets, whereas EMRA was where CD8+ clones were enriched.

This receptor chain uses TRBV29-1 and TRBJ2-7; 8 central nucleotides agree with TRBD1. The sequence was obtained from a man aged 18 to 30 who had mild COVID-19 (a few samples of this study predate the infection). The sample titles of this study are shuffled in the database, so cell type and time point are left out; the donor was told from shared clones. Sequencing was carried out using PBMCs or a T cell subset sorted from them (not recorded which). CDR3 protein: CSVESGGFDEQYF. The DNA reads as follows: TGCAGCGTTGAATCAGGGGGCTTTGACGAGCAGTACTTC.